Listed here are 23 T cell receptor beta chains from one sample, sequenced in a study of shared clonotypes between healthy human individuals. Sequencing used immunoSEQ multiplex PCR; TCRdb keeps in-frame clones, though not all of them. This sample has under 850,000 clones; 92% occur once, and the top ten carry under 30%. Naive CD8 isolation took CD45RO-negative cells positively selected for CCR7 and excluded terminally differentiated effector memory CD45RA+ cells. What was sequenced was naive CD8+ T cells sorted from blood. The receptors here all came from a man aged 30 to 39 in good health.

The rearrangement uses TRBV9 and TRBJ1-2; possibly TRBD1 for D (6 bases). CDR3 length equals 16 residues. Germline CDR1 reads SGDLS; CDR2 reads YYNGEE. The V gene lost 0 bases and the J gene lost 5 bases, with 17 bases spanning the gap. The CDR3 loop reads CASSVAQGTVDYGYTF. The CDR3 DNA reads TGTGCCAGCAGCGTAGCGCAGGGGACCGTTGATTATGGCTACACCTTC.

Details on this clone: Other DNA sequences from this sample encode an identical CDR3 as well. V usage is TRBV27 and J usage is TRBJ2-7, with TRBD1 matching over 7 bases. The CDR3 is made up of 14 amino acids. The germline V gene has CDR1 MNHEY and CDR2 SMNVEV (reference sequence). Trimming at V came to 0 bases and at J to 3 bases, leaving 2 bases not matched to a gene. CDR3 sequence (DNA): TGTGCCAGCAGTTTATCTGCAGGGGGCTACGAGCAGTACTTC. Amino acid sequence: CASSLSAGGYEQYF.

CDR3 DNA: TGTGCCACCCGGACAGGGACTTACGAGCAGTACTTC. It encodes CATRTGTYEQYF. The chain couples TRBV10-3 to TRBJ2-7; 8 nucleotides match TRBD1. CDR1 and CDR2 (germline): ENHRY, SYGVKD. The length of the CDR3 is 12 residues. V was clipped by 10 bases and J by 4 bases; unmatched bases: 6.

This chain connects TRBV9 to TRBJ2-7; D unresolved. Deletions cut 0 bases from V and 4 bases from J, with 11 bases between. The CDR3 consists of 14 residues. Germline V gives CDR1 SGDLS, CDR2 YYNGEE. CDR3 amino acids: CASSVGGNLYEQYF. Here the CDR3 DNA reads TGTGCCAGCAGCGTAGGAGGAAACCTATACGAGCAGTACTTC. Full variable domain (outside the CDR3, taken from reference TRBV9 and TRBJ2-7): DSGVTQTPKHLITATGQRVTLRCSPRSGDLSVYWYQQSLDQGLQFLIQYYNGEERAKGNILERFSAQQFPDLHSELNLSSLELGDSALYFCASSVGGNLYEQYFGPGTRLTVT.

The chain carries TRBV2 and TRBJ2-7; 8 bases align to TRBD1. Germline values: CDR1 SNHLY, CDR2 FYNNEI. CDR3 length: 15 residues. V gave up 5 bases and J gave up 2 bases; unmatched junction bases: 8. The chain's CDR3 is CASSFPDRDPYEQYF. Written as DNA, the CDR3 is TGTGCCAGCAGTTTTCCGGACAGGGACCCCTACGAGCAGTACTTC.

The rearrangement links TRBV7-9 to TRBJ2-3; either TRBD1 or TRBD2 may fit D (6 bases each). The CDR3 covers 12 residues. Germline V gene lookup returns CDR1 SEHNR and CDR2 FQNEAQ (reference sequence). V lost 5 bases, J lost 7 bases, and 10 bases lay in between. This chain's CDR3 is CASSGGPYTQYF. The CDR3 nucleotides read TGTGCCAGCAGCGGGGGGCCATATACGCAGTATTTT.

This rearrangement joins TRBV7-8 to TRBJ1-1; D remains ambiguous. Germline V gene sequence: CDR1 SGHVS, CDR2 FQNEAQ. The CDR3 has 15 amino acids. The V end was cut by 2 bases, the J end by 1 base, with 11 bases between. The CDR3 coding sequence is TGTGCCAGCAGCTTATTGAGGGCGGCGAACACTGAAGCTTTCTTT. Translating gives CASSLLRAANTEAFF.

V is TRBV11-2 and J is TRBJ2-1, with 10 nucleotides matching TRBD2. The V and J ends lost 8 bases and 6 bases, in that order; junction bases with no gene match: 13. The CDR3 has 16 amino acids. Germline V gene lookup returns CDR1 SGHAT and CDR2 FQNNGV. CDR3 protein: CASCLSSGSSGNEQFF. For the CDR3, the DNA is TGTGCCAGCTGCCTCTCTAGCGGGAGTTCCGGCAATGAGCAGTTCTTC.

The CDR3 is CASSAGRSGDTDTQYF. The CDR3 DNA reads as TGTGCCAGCAGCGCCGGCCGGTCAGGGGACACAGATACGCAGTATTTT. The genes are TRBV13 and TRBJ2-3, with a weak D call TRBD1 (6 bases). The CDR3 is 16 residues long. The V gene lost 5 bases and the J gene lost 2 bases, with 17 bases spanning the gap. The germline V gene has CDR1 PRHDT and CDR2 FYEKMQ (reference sequence).

The rearrangement joins TRBV4-3 to TRBJ1-4, with 8 bases lining up with TRBD1. Trimming took 4 bases from V and 8 from J; bases not matched to a gene: 6. The CDR3 consists of 14 residues. In germline, CDR1 is LGHNA, CDR2 YSLEER. CDR3 amino acids: CASSPRQGKEKLFF. The CDR3 DNA reads as TGCGCCAGCAGCCCCAGACAGGGGAAAGAAAAACTGTTTTTT.

This sequence joins TRBV9 and TRBJ2-7; TRBD2 agrees at 10 bases. CDR1 and CDR2 (germline): SGDLS, YYNGEE. The junction had 7 bases not matched to a gene; V was cut back by 3 bases and J by 4 bases. The CDR3 has 15 residues. In DNA form, the CDR3 reads TGTGCCAGCAGCGCGACCGGGACTAGCGTTTACGAGCAGTACTTC. It codes for CASSATGTSVYEQYF.

J is TRBJ2-3 and V is TRBV5-4; TRBD1 agrees at 7 bases. This CDR3 region has 15 residues. Germline V CDR1 and CDR2: SGHNT, YYREEE (reference sequence). J gave up 1 base and V 1 base, and 3 bases lay outside the gene matches. The CDR3 region has the DNA TGTGCCAGCAGCTTGATAGGGGGCGGCACAGATACGCAGTATTTT. Protein sequence: CASSLIGGGTDTQYF.

The V gene is TRBV4-2, the J gene TRBJ2-5; 10 bases align to TRBD2. This CDR3 spans 15 amino acids. Trimming cost V 2 bases and J 0 bases; bases outside gene matches: 0. Germline CDR1 is LGHNA and CDR2 is YNFKEQ. The CDR3 loop reads CASSQLAGDQETQYF. In nucleotides, the CDR3 is TGTGCCAGCAGCCAACTAGCGGGAGACCAAGAGACCCAGTACTTC.

The J gene is TRBJ1-3, the V gene TRBV2; D not certain. This CDR3 spans 12 amino acids. V lost 8 bases and J 4 bases, leaving 9 bases between the germline ends. Germline lookup yields CDR1 SNHLY and CDR2 FYNNEI. In DNA, the CDR3 is TGTGCCAGCCTGGGAGAAGGAAACACCATATATTTT. Translating it yields CASLGEGNTIYF.

V gene TRBV9 combines with J gene TRBJ2-3, with a tentative D call TRBD2 (6 bases). V lost 0 bases and J lost 4, with 12 bases in between. Germline-derived CDR1 and CDR2 are SGDLS and YYNGEE. The CDR3 is made up of 15 amino acids. CDR3: CASSVDGREADTQYF. CDR3 DNA: TGTGCCAGCAGCGTAGACGGGAGAGAGGCAGATACGCAGTATTTT.

The chain employs TRBV11-2 and TRBJ2-1; weak D call: TRBD2 (5 bases). This CDR3 is 16 amino acids long. Germline V gene data show CDR1 as SGHAT and CDR2 as FQNNGV. V lost 2 bases to trimming and J lost 2 bases, with 13 bases between them. CDR3 DNA sequence: TGTGCCAGCAGCTTACCCTCCGGGAACCCCTACAATGAGCAGTTCTTC. Protein product: CASSLPSGNPYNEQFF.

The chain joins TRBV30 to TRBJ2-1; D may be TRBD1 or TRBD2 (6 bases each). The germline V gene encodes CDR1 GTSNPN and CDR2 SVGIG (reference sequence). The V gene lost 5 bases and the J gene lost 8 bases, with 19 bases spanning the gap. CDR3 size: 14 residues. CDR3 loop: CAWLLGGAKYEQFF. In DNA, the CDR3 is TGTGCCTGGCTGTTGGGGGGCGCGAAATATGAGCAGTTCTTC.

The rearrangement uses TRBV7-9 and TRBJ2-3, with 12 bases identical to TRBD1. CDR1 and CDR2 from the germline V gene are SEHNR and FQNEAQ (reference sequence). Trimming cost V 5 bases and J 5 bases; bases outside gene matches: 8. This CDR3 has 16 amino acids. CDR3 sequence: CASSPGTGGGKDTQYF. The DNA of the CDR3 is TGTGCCAGCAGCCCGGGGACAGGGGGCGGGAAAGATACGCAGTATTTT.

There are a few counts of this clone. The junction shows a germline mismatch at one end, possibly a read error. The chain employs TRBV7-9 and TRBJ2-1; TRBD2 matches 11 bases. The germline CDR1 and CDR2 sequences are SEHNR and FQNEAQ (reference sequence). This CDR3 region has 14 residues. This CDR3 is CASSPPVLAGETVF. The DNA of the CDR3 is TGTGCCAGCAGCCCCCCTGTACTAGCGGGGGAAACGGTCTTC.

This chain links TRBV5-4 with TRBJ2-1; the match to TRBD1 covers 11 bases. The trim removed 7 bases at V and 4 bases at J, leaving 4 bases unmatched. Germline-derived CDR1 and CDR2 are SGHNT and YYREEE (reference sequence). This CDR3 has 14 residues. The CDR3 DNA is TGTGCCAGCGAGGACAGGGGGCAATACAATGAGCAGTTCTTC. It is translated as CASEDRGQYNEQFF.

This chain joins TRBV5-5 and TRBJ2-1; no firm D call. Germline-derived CDR1 and CDR2 are SGHKS and YYEKEE (reference sequence). Trimming pared 2 bases from V and 5 bases from J, leaving 20 bases between. The CDR3 consists of 17 residues. The CDR3 spells CASSFKASSRPHNEQFF. As DNA, the CDR3 is TGTGCCAGCAGCTTTAAAGCGTCGTCTCGCCCCCACAATGAGCAGTTCTTC.

The rearrangement uses TRBV2 and TRBJ2-7; 9 bases match TRBD1. Germline lookup yields CDR1 SNHLY and CDR2 FYNNEI. The CDR3 loop spans 15 amino acids. Unmatched junction bases numbered 12, after V lost 3 bases and J lost 9 bases. The CDR3 protein is CASSDGQGTDEPQYF. CDR3 DNA: TGTGCCAGCAGTGACGGACAGGGGACGGACGAGCCGCAGTACTTC.

The chain employs TRBV5-1 and TRBJ2-5; 10 bases agree with TRBD2. CDR1 and CDR2 (germline): SGHRS, YFSETQ. The CDR3 has 16 amino acids. The junction had 6 bases not matched to a gene; V was cut back by 0 bases and J by 4 bases. The CDR3 reads CASSLVASGSLETQYF. CDR3 nucleotides: TGCGCCAGCAGCTTGGTGGCTAGCGGGAGTTTAGAGACCCAGTACTTC.